The 3 T cell receptor beta chains reported below all come from one sample, sequenced in a study of blood T cells in healthy people across ages (dated by TCRdb to the mid-2010s). The library was generated by 5' RACE. The instrument was an Illumina HiSeq 2500. A second PCR of roughly 7 to 11 cycles was run with a J-beta primer mix and a sample-barcoded 5' primer. TCRdb redid the processing of the public reads, applying fastp at Q25 and MiXCR, and retained in-frame beta chains. Every distinct CDR3 protein forms one entry, paired with its most common genes and DNA. In all, the sample holds roughly 1.6 million distinct CDR3 sequences, and roughly 32% of those were seen once. The top ten hold approximately 10% of the sample. The sequencing input was blood. The receptor source for this set is a woman aged 25 to 39 in good health.

This rearrangement joins TRBV20-1 to TRBJ2-1, with D perhaps TRBD1 (5 bases). Germline V gene sequence: CDR1 DFQATT, CDR2 SNEGSKA (reference sequence). Trimming shortened V by 6 bases and J by 6 bases, and 9 bases separated the two germline ends. This CDR3 contains 11 residues. CDR3 in amino acids: CSAQGFNEQFF. The CDR3 DNA follows: TGCAGTGCGCAGGGTTTCAATGAGCAGTTCTTC.

The rearrangement links TRBV7-9 to TRBJ1-4; no definite D call. The CDR3 runs to 16 residues. Trimming removed 7 bases at V and 0 bases at J, with 15 bases between. Germline lookup yields CDR1 SEHNR and CDR2 FQNEAQ (reference sequence). The CDR3: CASTRPGRATNEKLFF. CDR3 nucleotide sequence: TGTGCCAGCACACGTCCAGGTCGGGCAACTAATGAAAAACTGTTTTTT. The full variable domain, with the rest looked up from reference TRBV7-9 and TRBJ1-4, is DTGVSQNPRHKITKRGQNVTFRCDPISEHNRLYWYRQTLGQGPEFLTYFQNEAQLEKSRLLSDRFSAERPKGSFSTLEIQRTEQGDSAMYLCASTRPGRATNEKLFFGSGTQLSVL.

This chain connects TRBV9 to TRBJ2-7, with 15 bases fitting TRBD2. V lost 3 bases, J lost 2 bases, and 6 bases stayed unmatched. The germline V gene has CDR1 SGDLS and CDR2 YYNGEE. This CDR3 has 17 amino acids. The chain's CDR3 is CASSGGTSGRRTYEQYF. The CDR3 region has the DNA TGTGCCAGCAGCGGGGGGACTAGCGGGAGGAGAACCTACGAGCAGTACTTC.